The entry that follows covers one T cell receptor beta chain sequence. Its antigen remains unknown. This sample stems from a study of cytomegalovirus exposure and HLA in healthy donors. Study context: Falling in the Caucasian-associated ancestry cluster were roughly 80% of approximately 400 genotyped donors. The study, taken as a whole, reports: There were some V segments, including TRBV6-2 and TRBV6-3, excluded as indistinguishable. Earlier results showed most TCR beta V segments being productive about 87% or about 30% of the time.

Germline V lookup: CDR1 SGHRS, CDR2 YFSETQ. The CDR3 extends over 15 amino acids. V was clipped by 5 bases and J by 2 bases, with 13 bases between them. PCR amplification relied on 60 Vbeta primers (plus 13 Jbeta primers). TCRdb's table, derived via immunoSEQ multiplex PCR, lists solely in-frame clones and lacks some. The sample has some 200,000 clones; 79% are singletons. This rearrangement joins TRBV5-1 to TRBJ1-4; the D is unclear. The receptor's source is a girl aged 10-17 years in good health and CMV-seropositive. The specimen was PBMCs. Here the CDR3 reads CASSWAWATNEKLFF. DNA of the CDR3: TGCGCCAGCAGTTGGGCCTGGGCCACTAATGAAAAACTGTTTTTT.